This T cell receptor beta chain stems from a study of T cells in Graves' hyperthyroidism and ophthalmopathy. The CDR3 is 10 residues long. With 12 bases removed from V and 5 bases from J, the gap between germline ends came to 9 bases. The germline gives CDR1 KGHDR, CDR2 SFDVKD. The study excluded patients with uncontrolled infection, other autoimmune disease, pregnancy or lactation. Researchers took RNA transcripts and amplified the TCR beta CDR3 regions from them. The primer set for the first-round RT-PCR of the TCR CDR3 was HTBI. From the multiplex PCR reads, TCRdb called clonotypes with MiXCR, one entry per CDR3 protein. The sample yields hundreds of thousands of distinct CDR3 sequences, 46% seen once. In its sample, this clonotype was seen many times.

The rearrangement links TRBV24-1 to TRBJ2-5; the D is unclear. The receptor comes from a woman aged 18 to 35 with Graves' hyperthyroidism. The sequenced sample consisted of peripheral blood or thyroid tissue (not recorded which). The CDR3 loop reads CAADSETQYF. The CDR3 DNA is TGTGCCGCGGATTCTGAGACCCAGTACTTC.